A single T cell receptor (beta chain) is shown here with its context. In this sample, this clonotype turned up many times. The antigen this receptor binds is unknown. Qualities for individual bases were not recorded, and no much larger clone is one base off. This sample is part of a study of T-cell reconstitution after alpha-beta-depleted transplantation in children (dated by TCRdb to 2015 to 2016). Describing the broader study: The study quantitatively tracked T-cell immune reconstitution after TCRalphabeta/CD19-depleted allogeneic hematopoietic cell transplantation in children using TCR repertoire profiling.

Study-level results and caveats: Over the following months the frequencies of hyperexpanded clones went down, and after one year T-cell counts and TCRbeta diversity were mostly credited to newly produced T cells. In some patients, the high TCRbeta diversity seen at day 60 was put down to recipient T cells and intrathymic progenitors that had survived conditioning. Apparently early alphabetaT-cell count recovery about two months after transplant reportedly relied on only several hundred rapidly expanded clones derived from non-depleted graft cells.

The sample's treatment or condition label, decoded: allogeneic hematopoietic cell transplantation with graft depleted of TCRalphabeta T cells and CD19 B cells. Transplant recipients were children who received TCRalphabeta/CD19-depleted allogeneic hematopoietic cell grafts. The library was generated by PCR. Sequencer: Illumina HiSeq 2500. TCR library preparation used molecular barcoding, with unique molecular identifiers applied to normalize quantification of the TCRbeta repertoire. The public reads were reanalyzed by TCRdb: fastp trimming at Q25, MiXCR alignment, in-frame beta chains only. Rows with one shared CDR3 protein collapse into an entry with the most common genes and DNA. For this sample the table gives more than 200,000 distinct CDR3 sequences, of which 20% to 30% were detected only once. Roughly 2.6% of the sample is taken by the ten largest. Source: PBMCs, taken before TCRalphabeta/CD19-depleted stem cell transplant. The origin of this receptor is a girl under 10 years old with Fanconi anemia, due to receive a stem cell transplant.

CDR3 protein: CASSVAIRTGTSGTSNNEQFF. In nucleotides, the sequence is TGTGCCAGCAGCGTAGCGATCAGAACCGGGACTAGCGGGACATCTAACAATGAGCAGTTCTTC. The receptor chain draws on TRBV9 and TRBJ2-1, with 13 bases matching TRBD2. Ends trimmed: V by 0 bases, J by 5 bases; bases unmatched to a gene: 17. Per the germline V gene, SGDLS is the CDR1 and YYNGEE is the CDR2. Taken from cysteine to phenylalanine, the CDR3 has 21 residues. CDR3 DNA is the only sequence kept; it has 63 bases, read in frame from the first base. Reference TRBV9 and TRBJ2-1 genes cover what lies past the CDR3, so the full variable domain is DSGVTQTPKHLITATGQRVTLRCSPRSGDLSVYWYQQSLDQGLQFLIQYYNGEERAKGNILERFSAQQFPDLHSELNLSSLELGDSALYFCASSVAIRTGTSGTSNNEQFFGPGTRLTVL.